This entry concerns a single T cell receptor beta chain. Authors' processing steps: Estimates of nucleated cell counts were drawn from the amplification of reference gene primers. Using immunoSEQ multiplex PCR, the repertoire was profiled, and TCRdb retains in-frame clones only, with some absent. V and J calls and clone size are as listed in that table; D and trimming were resolved from the DNA. In the table there are some 180,000 clones, roughly 84% of which are singletons. The data stem from a study of blood T cell repertoires in COVID-19. Study overall: Donors in the United States, Italy and Spain gave samples during acute or convalescent COVID-19. T cells, B-cell-depleted T cells, or PBMCs supplied cDNA or gDNA.

Trimming removed 5 bases at V and 2 bases at J, with 16 bases between. The CDR3 runs 15 residues. From germline, CDR1 is LNHDA and CDR2 SQIVND (reference sequence). V and J are TRBV19 and TRBJ2-7; a weak D match, TRBD1 (6 bases). The sequence was collected from a man between 65 and 79 years old with active or convalescent COVID-19. Specimen: peripheral blood. CDR3 region: CASSSPRTAPYEQYF. The CDR3 bases are TGTGCCAGTAGTTCTCCCCGGACAGCTCCCTACGAGCAGTACTTC.